This T cell receptor beta chain was sequenced in a study of cytomegalovirus exposure and HLA in healthy donors. Study-level background: The 120 or so validation repertoires were reported in a later analysis to have been generated on the same platform as the roughly 720 first-cohort repertoires.

Donors were drawn from the roughly 130-subject validation cohort, separate from the roughly 670-subject first cohort. Profiling relied on immunoSEQ multiplex PCR, and the TCRdb table lists in-frame clones only, not all of them. The sample includes fewer than 120,000 clones, around nine tenths of them seen just once. Study outcomes and limitations: The study labeled around 160 TCR beta chains cytomegalovirus-associated. While the bulk of TCR sequences proved rare, some public TCRs turned up in many donors.

Turning to this clone: Its antigen is unidentified.

What was sequenced was PBMCs. This receptor was taken from a woman aged 25-40 years in good health and CMV-seropositive.

The CDR3 bases are TGTGCCAGCAGCCAGACGACATCAGGACAATATGGCTACACCTTC. Its translation is CASSQTTSGQYGYTF. The chain has TRBV9 and TRBJ1-2, with a possible D match to TRBD1 (5 bases). The CDR3 is 15 amino acids. Trimming left V 4 bases short and J 5 bases short, with 18 bases between. The germline CDR1 and CDR2 sequences are SGDLS and YYNGEE.